This TCR beta chain was identified in a study of neurological immune-mediated disorders. Points from the study as a whole: CDR3 amino acid sequences found in expanded clones were never shared across subjects, suggesting private repertoires in all groups.

On this clonotype: The antigen remains undetermined. This clone may be a read error of a much larger clone one base away.

The cDNA was generated by 5'RACE with 10-nucleotide random UMIs. TCRdb re-derived calls from the 5' RACE reads in MiXCR, one entry per CDR3 protein. The data show some 120,000 distinct CDR3 sequences, more than 2.5% seen once. V shed 2 bases and J shed 7 bases, with 18 bases lying between them. This CDR3 has 14 amino acids. The germline CDR1 and CDR2 sequences are DFQATT and SNEGSKA (reference sequence). This chain uses TRBV20-1 with TRBJ2-7; maybe TRBD2 (6 bases). The receptor's source is a woman younger than 45 with multiple sclerosis. The sample taken for sequencing was PBMCs. CDR3 bases: TGCAGTGCTAGACACCCCGTGGGGGGTAAAGAGCAGTACTTC. Protein sequence: CSARHPVGGKEQYF.